The next 16 T cell receptor beta chains were all read from a single sample in a study of CD8+CD57+ T cells in acquired aplastic anemia. Genomic DNA constituted the template upon which TCR beta VDJ and CDR3 profiling was performed. TCRdb re-derived calls from the reads in MiXCR, one entry per CDR3 protein. The table has 350,000 to 450,000 distinct CDR3 sequences, about two thirds seen once; the top ten hold under 5%. The material sequenced was sorted CD4+, CD8+, or CD8+CD57+ T cells (not recorded which) from PBMCs. These receptors were taken from a human donor in good health, serving as a control.

This sequence joins TRBV10-3 and TRBJ2-7, with 8 bases matching TRBD1. The CDR3 has 13 amino acids. J gave up 3 bases and V 2 bases, and 0 bases lay outside the gene matches. Germline CDR1 and CDR2: ENHRY and SYGVKD. The CDR3 sequence: CAISEGQGYEQYV. DNA of the CDR3: TGTGCCATCAGTGAGGGACAGGGCTACGAGCAGTACGTC.

The chain uses TRBV19 and TRBJ2-3; 7 bases map to TRBD2. J was trimmed by 2 bases and V by 6 bases; bases with no gene match: 17. The CDR3 totals 18 residues. In germline, CDR1 is LNHDA, CDR2 SQIVND (reference sequence). CDR3 in DNA: TGTGCCAGTAGCTCGACTAGCTTGCCCTCCCACTCCACAGATACGCAGTATTTT. Protein: CASSSTSLPSHSTDTQYF.

This clonotype came up many times. The V and J genes are TRBV6-2 or TRBV6-3 and TRBJ2-3, with D unclear. The CDR3 covers 13 residues. Trimming left V 2 bases short and J 6 bases short, with 9 bases between. CDR1 MNHEY and CDR2 SVGEGT come from the germline V gene. The CDR3: CASSYLGLDTQYF. The CDR3 DNA follows: TGTGCCAGCAGTTACCTAGGCTTGGATACGCAGTATTTT.

With respect to this clonotype: One base away lies a much larger clone, so this may be a sequencing read error. V and J are TRBV3-1 and TRBJ1-4; D perhaps matches TRBD1 (5 bases). This CDR3 is built from 15 residues. The germline V gene encodes CDR1 LGHDT and CDR2 YNNKEL (reference sequence). This CDR3 reads CAGSQTTRGGEKLFF. The CDR3 nucleotides are TGTGCCGGCAGCCAAACGACGAGGGGTGGAGAAAAACTGTTTTTT. The full variable domain, with the rest looked up from reference TRBV3-1 and TRBJ1-4, is DTAVSQTPKYLVTQMGNDKSIKCEQNLGHDTMYWYKQDSKKFLKIMFSYNNKELIINETVPNRFSPKSPDKAHLNLHINSLELGDSAVYFCAGSQTTRGGEKLFFGSGTQLSVL.

With regard to this clonotype: A much more abundant neighbour one base away suggests this may be a read error. This chain uses TRBV12-3 or TRBV12-4 with TRBJ2-3; 11 bases agree with TRBD1. The CDR3 covers 17 residues. Unmatched junction bases numbered 10, after V lost 5 bases and J lost 3 bases. The CDR3 spells CASSHLAGQGGTDTQYF. The CDR3 coding sequence is TGTGCCAGCAGTCACTTGGCGGGACAGGGGGGGACAGATACGCAGTATTTT.

The chain carries TRBV20-1 and TRBJ1-1; TRBD1 is a possible D gene (5 bases). This CDR3 has 13 residues. The V gene lost 3 bases and the J gene lost 8 bases, with 16 bases spanning the gap. Germline values: CDR1 DFQATT, CDR2 SNEGSKA (reference sequence). The CDR3 DNA is TGCAGTGCTAGGAGTAGCAGACAGACCGAAGCTTTCTTT. It codes for CSARSSRQTEAFF.

Remarks on this clonotype: The conserved closing phenylalanine or tryptophan is absent in this CDR3, likely reflecting a read error. The DNA is omitted, as the CDR3 cannot be located on it reliably, and the CDR3 follows TCRdb's listing. V is TRBV9 and J is TRBJ1-1; no check of the table's D call, TRBD1, against the DNA was made. The germline CDR1 and CDR2 sequences are SGDLS and YYNGEE. The CDR3 comprises 13 residues, both ends counted. The CDR3 sequence: CASSSRGLGTDTL.

This clonotype was seen repeatedly, ten times or more. This chain connects TRBV5-1 to TRBJ1-1; D not certain. The CDR3 is 15 residues long. V was shortened by 0 bases and J by 1 base, with 10 bases between the two germline ends. Germline V gene sequence: CDR1 SGHRS, CDR2 YFSETQ. In DNA, the CDR3 is TGCGCCAGCAGCTTGGACGCTCGGGCGAACACTGAAGCTTTCTTT. Protein product: CASSLDARANTEAFF.

In its sample, this clonotype was seen many times. This chain connects TRBV6-2 or TRBV6-3 to TRBJ2-7; 12 nucleotides align to TRBD1. This CDR3 has 16 residues. V shed 6 bases, J shed 3 bases, and the junction held 9 bases outside the gene matches. Germline CDR1 reads MNHEY; CDR2 reads SVGEGT. The CDR3 bases are TGTGCCAGCAGATCTCCGGGACAGGGGGCGGTCTACGAGCAGTACTTC. Translating it yields CASRSPGQGAVYEQYF.

Details on this clonotype: No DNA is shown, since the ends of the CDR3 on it are uncertain; the CDR3 is the one TCRdb lists. This chain joins TRBV7-3 and TRBJ1-2. Germline V CDR1 and CDR2: SGHTA, FQGTGA. The length of the CDR3 is 14 amino acids, counting both ends. CDR3 sequence reads: CASSFGGGANGCYF.

Turning to this clonotype: It is unclear where the CDR3 begins or ends on the DNA, so no DNA is shown, and the CDR3 is as TCRdb lists it. The gene calls are TRBV7-2 and TRBJ1-5. Germline loops: CDR1 SGHTA, CDR2 FQGNSA. The CDR3 adds up to 16 amino acids, both ends counted. The CDR3 is CASSPPNYEQYFGQHF.

This clonotype has at least ten counts. This chain joins TRBV6-6 and TRBJ1-2; no definite D call. This CDR3 contains 11 residues. V was clipped by 11 bases and J by 4 bases, with 11 bases between them. Germline CDR1 MNHNY, CDR2 SVGAGI (reference sequence). Written as DNA, the CDR3 is TGTGCCGGTCGGAGAGGCTATGGCTACACCTTC. It codes for CAGRRGYGYTF.

There are a few counts of this clonotype. The V call is TRBV7-2, the J call TRBJ2-7; D is unresolved. Germline-derived CDR1 and CDR2 are SGHTA and FQGNSA. The CDR3 totals 16 residues. The germline V and J ends were trimmed by 4 bases and 6 bases, with 22 bases remaining between them. CDR3 sequence: CASSYPPRRPTGEQYF. The CDR3 nucleotides are TGTGCCAGCAGCTACCCTCCCCGACGGCCTACGGGCGAGCAGTACTTC.

As to this clonotype: Sequence at one end of the junction differs from germline and may be a read error. This rearrangement joins TRBV7-3 to TRBJ2-1; D call uncertain. This CDR3 comprises 11 residues. The germline CDR1 and CDR2 sequences are SGHTA and FQGTGA. The CDR3, as DNA: TGTGCCAGCAGCTTGAGAAGGTTGCAGACCTTC. This encodes CASSLRRLQTF.

This clonotype has only one observation. V and J are TRBV24-1 and TRBJ1-4; D may be TRBD1 (5 bases). V shed 7 bases and J shed 3 bases, with 14 bases lying between them. The CDR3 runs 15 residues. CDR1 and CDR2 from the germline V gene are KGHDR and SFDVKD. The CDR3 DNA sequence: TGTGCCACCAGCTTACTGTCGGGGGCTAATGAAAAACTGTTTTTT. Translated, it gives CATSLLSGANEKLFF.

This clonotype was seen repeatedly, ten times or more. The chain uses TRBV19 and TRBJ1-6; 7 positions match TRBD1. The CDR3 loop spans 16 amino acids. V dropped 2 bases and J dropped 7; count of bases not matched to a gene: 8. CDR1 is LNHDA and CDR2 is SQIVND in the germline V gene (reference sequence). CDR3 protein: CASSIRQGTGNSPLHF. CDR3 nucleotides: TGTGCCAGTAGTATACGACAGGGAACGGGGAATTCACCCCTCCACTTT.